The rows below give T cell receptor beta chains drawn from one sample of a study of cytomegalovirus exposure and HLA in healthy donors. Assay: immunoSEQ multiplex PCR; the TCRdb copy retains only in-frame clones and omits some. The sample carries some 150,000 clones, about 82% recorded once. The sample comprised PBMCs. The receptors shown here come from a female donor in good health and CMV-seropositive. Each CDR3 is given with its conserved first and last residue. A D gene is named only where the DNA matches it firmly. The listing skips clone size in some rows; elsewhere it reads once, few, many or a size class.

d_gene	v_gene	j_gene	abundance	CDR3aa	CDR3nt
TRBD1	TRBV4-1	TRBJ2-5	few	CASSPRNIGTEQTQYF	TGCGCCAGCAGCCCCCGAAATATTGGGACAGAGCAGACCCAGTACTTC
TRBD1	TRBV2	TRBJ2-7	NA	CASSFRPDRGNTYEQYF	TGTGCCAGCAGTTTCAGGCCCGACAGGGGAAATACCTACGAGCAGTACTTC
TRBD2	TRBV5-1	TRBJ2-7	NA	CASSARPASGELRTIEQYF	TGCGCCAGCAGCGCCCGCCCGGCTAGCGGGGAGCTTAGGACTATCGAGCAGTACTTC
NA	TRBV6-6	TRBJ1-1	NA	CASSYSGGNTEAFF	TGTGCCAGCAGTTACTCCGGAGGGAACACTGAAGCTTTCTTT
NA	TRBV11-2	TRBJ2-1	few	CASSLLAEEQFF	TGTGCCAGCAGCTTACTCGCGGAGGAGCAGTTCTTC
TRBD2	TRBV7-9	TRBJ2-1	NA	CASSFIAGGYNEQFF	TGTGCCAGCAGCTTTATAGCGGGAGGGTACAATGAGCAGTTCTTC
NA	TRBV5-1	TRBJ1-1	NA	CASSFTGRNTEAFF	TGCGCCAGCAGCTTTACCGGGAGGAACACTGAAGCTTTCTTT
NA	TRBV10-2	TRBJ2-2	few	CASTDSRVRGTGELFF	TGCGCCAGCACGGACAGCCGGGTCAGGGGCACCGGGGAGCTGTTTTTT
TRBD2	TRBV2	TRBJ2-1	NA	CASSEESREGHEQFF	TGTGCCAGCAGTGAGGAAAGTCGGGAGGGCCACGAGCAGTTCTTC
TRBD1	TRBV6-5	TRBJ1-5	NA	CASRRDRDSNQPQHF	TGTGCCAGCCGCCGGGACAGGGACAGCAATCAGCCCCAGCATTTT
TRBD1	TRBV2	TRBJ2-3	NA	CASSLVTGGADTQYF	TGTGCCAGCAGCTTAGTGACAGGGGGCGCAGATACGCAGTATTTT
NA	TRBV6-1	TRBJ2-5	few	CASTRTAKETQYF	TGTGCCAGCACGAGGACAGCGAAAGAGACCCAGTACTTC
TRBD2	TRBV5-1	TRBJ2-1	NA	CASSFGTSGRNNEQFF	TGCGCCAGCAGCTTCGGAACTAGCGGGAGGAACAATGAGCAGTTCTTC
TRBD2	TRBV6-5	TRBJ2-7	NA	CASSYTQAGVGYEQYF	TGTGCCAGCAGTTACACCCAAGCGGGAGTGGGCTACGAGCAGTACTTC
TRBD2	TRBV11-2	TRBJ2-5	NA	CASSLEASGPRAQYF	TGTGCCAGCAGCTTAGAGGCTAGCGGTCCCAGGGCCCAGTACTTC
NA	TRBV10-3	TRBJ2-5	NA	CAISEGGGLGETQYF	TGTGCCATCAGTGAGGGGGGGGGCTTAGGAGAGACCCAGTACTTC
TRBD2	TRBV7-3	TRBJ2-1	NA	CASSPKEFAGGHHEQFF	TGTGCCAGCAGCCCTAAGGAATTTGCGGGGGGGCACCATGAGCAGTTCTTC
TRBD2	TRBV19	TRBJ2-1	NA	CASSIPPGGTAGGFEQFF	TGTGCCAGTAGTATCCCCCCTGGCGGGACAGCGGGAGGATTTGAGCAGTTCTTC